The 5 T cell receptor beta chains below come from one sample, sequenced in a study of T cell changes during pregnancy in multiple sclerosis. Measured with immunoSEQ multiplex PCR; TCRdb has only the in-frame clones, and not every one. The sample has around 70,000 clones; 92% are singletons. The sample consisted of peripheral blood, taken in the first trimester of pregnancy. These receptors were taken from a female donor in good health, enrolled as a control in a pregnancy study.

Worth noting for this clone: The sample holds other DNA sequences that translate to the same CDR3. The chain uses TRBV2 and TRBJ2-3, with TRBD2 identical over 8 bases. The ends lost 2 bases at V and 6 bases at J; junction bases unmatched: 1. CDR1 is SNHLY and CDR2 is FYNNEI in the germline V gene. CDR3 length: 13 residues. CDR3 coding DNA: TGTGCCAGCAGTGAACTAGCGGGCGATACGCAGTATTTT. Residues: CASSELAGDTQYF.

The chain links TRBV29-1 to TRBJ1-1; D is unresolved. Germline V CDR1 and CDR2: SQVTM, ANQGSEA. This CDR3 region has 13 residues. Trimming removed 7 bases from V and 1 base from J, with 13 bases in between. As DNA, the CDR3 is TGCAGCGCCGCAACTCTAACGAACACTGAAGCTTTCTTT. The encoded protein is CSAATLTNTEAFF.

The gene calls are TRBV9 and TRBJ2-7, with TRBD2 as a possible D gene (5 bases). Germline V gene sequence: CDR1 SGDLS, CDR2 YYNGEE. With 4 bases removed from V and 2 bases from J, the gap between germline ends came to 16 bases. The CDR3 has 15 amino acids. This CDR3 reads CASSPTWESTYEQYF. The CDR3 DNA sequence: TGTGCCAGCAGCCCCACGTGGGAGAGTACCTACGAGCAGTACTTC.

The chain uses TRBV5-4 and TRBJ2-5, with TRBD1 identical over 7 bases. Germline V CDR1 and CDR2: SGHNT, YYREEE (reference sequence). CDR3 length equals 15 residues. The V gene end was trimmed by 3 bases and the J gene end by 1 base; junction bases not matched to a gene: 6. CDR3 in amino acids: CASSSRTGLQETQYF. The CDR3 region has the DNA TGTGCCAGCAGCTCTCGGACAGGCCTCCAAGAGACCCAGTACTTC.

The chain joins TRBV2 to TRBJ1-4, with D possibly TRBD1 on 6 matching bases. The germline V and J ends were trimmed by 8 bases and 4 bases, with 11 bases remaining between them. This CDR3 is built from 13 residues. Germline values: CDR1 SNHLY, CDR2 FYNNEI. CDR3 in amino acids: CASGGQFNEKLFF. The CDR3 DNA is TGTGCCAGCGGGGGCCAGTTTAATGAAAAACTGTTTTTT.